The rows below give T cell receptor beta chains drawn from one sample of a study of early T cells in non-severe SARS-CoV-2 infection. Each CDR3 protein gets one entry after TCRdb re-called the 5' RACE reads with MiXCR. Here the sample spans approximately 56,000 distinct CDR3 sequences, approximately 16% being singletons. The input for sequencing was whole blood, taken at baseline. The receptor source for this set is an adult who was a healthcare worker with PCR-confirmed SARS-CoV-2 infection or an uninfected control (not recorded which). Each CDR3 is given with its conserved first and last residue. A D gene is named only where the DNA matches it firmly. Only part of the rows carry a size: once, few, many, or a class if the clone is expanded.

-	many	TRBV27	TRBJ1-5	CASSPSGPDQPQHF	TGTGCCAGCAGTCCCTCCGGGCCGGATCAGCCCCAGCATTTT
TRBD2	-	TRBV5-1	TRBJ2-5	CASSSWTSEETQYF	TGCGCCAGCAGCTCCTGGACTAGCGAAGAGACCCAGTACTTC
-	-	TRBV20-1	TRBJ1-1	CSGGAPKLTF	TGCAGTGGGGGCGCGCCCAAACTGACATTT
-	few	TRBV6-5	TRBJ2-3	CASRDFFSSTDTQYF	TGTGCCAGCCGAGACTTCTTTTCTAGCACAGATACGCAGTATTTT
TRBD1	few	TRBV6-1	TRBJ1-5	CASSRDRGVNQPQHF	TGTGCCAGCAGCAGGGACAGGGGGGTTAATCAGCCCCAGCATTTT
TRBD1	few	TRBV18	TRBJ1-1	CASSPDRVRTEAFF	TGTGCCAGCTCACCGGACAGGGTGAGGACTGAAGCTTTCTTT
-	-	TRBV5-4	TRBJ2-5	CASSLAPNREQETQYF	TGTGCCAGCAGCTTGGCCCCAAACAGAGAACAAGAGACCCAGTACTTC
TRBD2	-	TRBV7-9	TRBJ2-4	CASSSGEGRAKNIQYF	TGTGCCAGCAGCTCTGGGGAGGGCCGGGCCAAAAACATTCAGTACTTC
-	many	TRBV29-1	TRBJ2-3	CSVAQGRLFDTQYF	TGCAGCGTAGCACAGGGAAGACTCTTTGATACGCAGTATTTT
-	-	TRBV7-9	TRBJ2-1	CASSATRDEQFF	TGTGCCAGCAGTGCCACCAGGGATGAGCAGTTCTTC
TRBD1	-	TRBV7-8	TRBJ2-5	CASIVEPGTGLETQYF	TGTGCCAGCATCGTAGAACCTGGGACAGGGCTGGAGACCCAGTACTTC
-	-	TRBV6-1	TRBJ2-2	CASSLGEWPGELFF	TGTGCCAGTAGCTTAGGGGAGTGGCCCGGGGAGCTGTTTTTT
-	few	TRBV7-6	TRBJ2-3	CASSFVGGPSTDTQYF	TGTGCCAGCAGCTTCGTCGGGGGCCCTAGCACAGATACGCAGTATTTT
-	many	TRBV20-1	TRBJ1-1	CSFQGRTFEAFF	TGCAGTTTCCAGGGACGGACTTTTGAAGCTTTCTTT
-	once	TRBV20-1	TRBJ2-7	CSASGPSNPYEQYF	TGCAGTGCTAGTGGGCCGTCGAACCCCTACGAGCAGTACTTC
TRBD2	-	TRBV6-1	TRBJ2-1	CASSLRLAGRNLLYEQFF	TGTGCCAGCAGTTTAAGGCTAGCGGGACGCAACCTTCTCTATGAGCAGTTCTTC